Below are 11 T cell receptor beta chains sequenced from a single sample in a study of regulatory T cells in long-lasting Graves disease (dated by TCRdb to the early 2020s). Library construction relied on multiplex PCR. TCRdb records Illumina HiSeq 4000 as the sequencer. To build TCR beta libraries, CDR3 regions were amplified by Arm-PCR using iRepertoire HTBI primers. The public sequencing data were trimmed at Q25 with fastp and processed into clonotypes with MiXCR by TCRdb, which kept only in-frame beta chains. Every entry covers one CDR3 protein and lists the most common genes and DNA from its rows. The sample profile shows about 440,000 distinct CDR3 sequences; approximately 16% of them were found once. The top ten clonotypes cover about 25% of the sample. The time point label here, explained by the study, means: newly diagnosed GD, antithyroid drugs for less than 3 months. RNA was extracted from PBMCs in TRIzol for both TCR sequencing and RNA sequencing.

These data were likewise used in another study, on T cells in Graves' hyperthyroidism and ophthalmopathy.

This sample comprised peripheral blood mononuclear cells (PBMCs), obtained at new diagnosis, from a patient treated with antithyroid drugs. The receptors shown here come from a woman aged 18-35 years with Graves disease. Donor details come from another sample of the same person, matched by shared clones.

This chain connects TRBV3-1 to TRBJ2-1; 15 bases align to TRBD2. Germline V CDR1 and CDR2: LGHDT, YNNKEL (reference sequence). The CDR3 runs to 15 residues. J was trimmed by 9 bases and V by 4 bases; bases with no gene match: 4. Here the CDR3 reads CASSLGLAGGGEQFF. The CDR3 DNA follows: TGTGCCAGCAGCCTCGGACTAGCGGGAGGGGGTGAGCAGTTCTTC.

This clonotype occurred many times. The genes are TRBV5-6 and TRBJ2-3; perhaps TRBD1 as D (6 bases). V was cut by 0 bases and J by 1 base, with 18 bases left in between. CDR1 and CDR2 (germline): SGHDT, YYEEEE. This CDR3 has 18 residues. The CDR3 protein is CASSLVGPGDQRTDTQYF. The CDR3 coding sequence is TGTGCCAGCAGCTTGGTGGGACCAGGGGACCAACGCACAGATACGCAGTATTTT.

This clonotype was seen ten or more times. This chain uses TRBV6-2 or TRBV6-3 with TRBJ2-7, with D perhaps TRBD1 (5 bases). The length of the CDR3 is 16 residues. Trimming removed 6 bases at V and 0 bases at J, with 18 bases between. Germline CDR1 is MNHEY and CDR2 is SVGEGT. CDR3 DNA sequence: TGTGCCAGCAGACCCCTGGGCAGGGCACCCTCCTACGAGCAGTACTTC. Translation: CASRPLGRAPSYEQYF.

This clonotype was counted only a few times. The chain combines TRBV3-1 with TRBJ2-3; no reliable D call. CDR1 is LGHDT, CDR2 YNNKEL, per germline (reference sequence). Between the trimmed V and J ends, which lost 6 bases and 0 bases, there was a span of 7 bases. The CDR3 runs to 13 residues. CDR3 region: CASRRHSTDTQYF. The CDR3 DNA reads TGTGCCAGCAGACGACACAGCACAGATACGCAGTATTTT.

In this sample, this clonotype turned up many times. This rearrangement joins TRBV7-9 to TRBJ2-7; TRBD1 agrees at 9 bases. J gave up 9 bases and V 5 bases, and 14 bases lay outside the gene matches. In germline, CDR1 is SEHNR, CDR2 FQNEAQ (reference sequence). The CDR3 runs to 15 residues. CDR3 nucleotides: TGTGCCAGCAGCCAAAGCGCCCCGGACAGGGGCGGGCAGTACTTC. It codes for CASSQSAPDRGGQYF.

As regards this clonotype: A much larger clone differs by one base, so this may be a read error. The chain combines TRBV11-1 with TRBJ2-7, with 7 positions matching TRBD2. This CDR3 region has 12 residues. From germline, CDR1 is SGHAT and CDR2 FQDESV (reference sequence). CDR3 amino acids: CASSDGDYGQYF. In DNA, the CDR3 is TGTGCCAGCAGCGACGGGGACTACGGGCAGTACTTC.

This clonotype was observed a handful of times. V usage is TRBV12-3 or TRBV12-4 and J usage is TRBJ2-1; unclear D gene. The ends were cut back, 2 bases at V and 6 bases at J, with 11 bases in the middle. CDR3 length: 14 residues. In DNA form, the CDR3 reads TGTGCCAGCAGTTTAAAGGGCCACAGCAATGAGCAGTTCTTC. Its protein is CASSLKGHSNEQFF.

In its sample, this clonotype was seen many times. The chain recombines TRBV20-1 with TRBJ2-7; a weak D match, TRBD2 (6 bases). This CDR3 region has 15 residues. Deletions cut 1 base from V and 7 bases from J, with 20 bases between. Per germline, CDR1 DFQATT and CDR2 SNEGSKA (reference sequence). DNA of the CDR3: TGCAGTGCTAGAGGAACTGATCTCGGGAGTTGGGAGCAGTACTTC. It yields the protein CSARGTDLGSWEQYF.

To note about this clonotype: This may be a read error: a much more frequent sequence differs by one nucleotide. J is TRBJ1-1 and V is TRBV24-1; TRBD1 agrees at 8 bases. Unmatched junction bases numbered 9, after V lost 7 bases and J lost 6 bases. Germline CDR1 is KGHDR and CDR2 is SFDVKD. This CDR3 contains 14 residues. CDR3 loop: CATRDREMGAEAFF. CDR3 DNA sequence: TGTGCCACCAGGGACAGGGAGATGGGCGCTGAAGCTTTCTTT.

This clonotype was detected many times. This rearrangement joins TRBV6-1 to TRBJ2-5, with 7 bases lining up with TRBD2. V shed 5 bases, J shed 0 bases, and the junction held 3 bases outside the gene matches. CDR3 length equals 14 residues. CDR1 MNHNS and CDR2 SASEGT come from the germline V gene. CDR3 nucleotide sequence: TGTGCCAGCAGTCCCACTAGCGACCAAGAGACCCAGTACTTC. Residues: CASSPTSDQETQYF.

The V call is TRBV20-1, the J call TRBJ2-7; D unresolved. The CDR3 consists of 11 residues. Germline loops: CDR1 DFQATT, CDR2 SNEGSKA (reference sequence). Deletions cut 5 bases from V and 5 bases from J, with 10 bases between. The CDR3 loop is CSAPGMDEQYF. CDR3 sequence (DNA): TGCAGTGCTCCGGGCATGGACGAGCAGTACTTC.